These 12 T cell receptor beta chains share one sample of origin, sequenced in a study of beta chain features in type 1 diabetes. The study's findings and limits: Type 1 diabetes patients showed a moderate but significant shortening of TCRB CDR3s in all four CD4+ subsets.

Their antigen targets remain unknown. Isolated RNA was reverse transcribed in full, so expressed TCRB transcripts were sequenced. The assay was immunoSEQ multiplex PCR, and TCRdb's table has in-frame clones only and misses some. The sample lists 550,000 to 850,000 clones; roughly 13% were seen once. Sequenced sample: naive CD4+ T cells from blood. These TCRs come from a man younger than 30 with type 1 diabetes.

This clone was seen only a few times. The chain couples TRBV7-6 to TRBJ1-1; D may be TRBD1 (6 bases). The V end lost 2 bases, the J end lost 4 bases, and 11 bases lay between the germline ends. The CDR3 has 14 residues. Germline values: CDR1 SGHVS, CDR2 FNYEAQ. CDR3 residues: CASSLNRRGTEAFF. Written as DNA, the CDR3 is TGTGCCAGCAGCTTAAATCGCAGGGGCACTGAAGCTTTCTTT.

This clone was detected only a few times. CDR3 loop: CASSFNQPQHF. The DNA for the CDR3 is TGTGCCAGCAGTTTCAATCAGCCCCAGCATTTT. The V and J genes are TRBV6-1 and TRBJ1-5; no reliable D call. V was clipped by 5 bases and J by 3 bases, with 2 bases between them. CDR1 MNHNS and CDR2 SASEGT come from the germline V gene. The CDR3 spans 11 residues.

In regard to this clone: Additional DNA sequences in this sample encode the identical CDR3. The chain recombines TRBV29-1 with TRBJ1-1, with D maybe TRBD1 (6 bases). CDR1 and CDR2 from the germline V gene are SQVTM and ANQGSEA. V was shortened by 3 bases and J by 1 base, with 6 bases between the two germline ends. This CDR3 comprises 12 residues. The CDR3 DNA reads TGCAGCGTTGAGGGACAGAACACTGAAGCTTTCTTT. Encoded protein: CSVEGQNTEAFF.

This clone was counted only a few times. This chain uses TRBV30 with TRBJ2-1; 8 bases align to TRBD1. The CDR3 loop spans 14 amino acids. Germline V gene sequence: CDR1 GTSNPN, CDR2 SVGIG (reference sequence). Losses at the gene ends were 0 bases for V and 10 bases for J; bases not matched to a gene: 8. In DNA form, the CDR3 reads TGTGCCTGGAGTGTAAGGACAGGGCCCAGCGAGCAGTTCTTC. Translated, it gives CAWSVRTGPSEQFF.

The chain has TRBV4-1 and TRBJ1-1; 8 nucleotides match TRBD1. V lost 10 bases, J lost 0 bases, and 4 bases stayed unmatched. CDR1 and CDR2 (germline): MGHRA, YSYEKL. The CDR3 extends over 13 amino acids. CDR3: CATRTGLNTEAFF. DNA of the CDR3: TGCGCCACTCGGACAGGGCTGAACACTGAAGCTTTCTTT.

This clone was recorded a few times. J is TRBJ2-6 and V is TRBV4-1; 10 bases match TRBD1. The CDR3 sequence is 19 residues long. Germline V gene lookup returns CDR1 MGHRA and CDR2 YSYEKL. V lost 0 bases to trimming and J lost 0 bases; unmatched junction nucleotides: 5. The CDR3 region has the DNA TGCGCCAGCAGCCAAGATCGACAGGGGGCCAGCTCTGGGGCCAACGTCCTGACTTTC. It is translated as CASSQDRQGASSGANVLTF.

This rearrangement joins TRBV6-5 to TRBJ2-7, with D possibly TRBD2 on 5 matching bases. The CDR3 spans 14 residues. Germline CDR1 and CDR2: MNHEY and SVGAGI. The V end lost 2 bases, the J end lost 1 base, and 9 bases lay between the germline ends. The CDR3 protein is CASSYLRGSYEQYF. CDR3 DNA: TGTGCCAGCAGTTACCTCCGGGGATCCTACGAGCAGTACTTC.

This clone was seen at least ten times. The V and J genes are TRBV7-2 and TRBJ2-6; D remains ambiguous. In germline, CDR1 is SGHTA, CDR2 FQGNSA. This CDR3 is built from 12 residues. V dropped 11 bases and J dropped 2 bases, with 7 bases sitting between them. The DNA for the CDR3 is TGTGCCTGTCCCGCTGGGGCCAACGTCCTGACTTTC. Its protein product is CACPAGANVLTF.

About this clone itself: This same CDR3 is encoded by further DNA sequences in the sample. The chain links TRBV9 to TRBJ2-1, with D perhaps TRBD1 (5 bases). CDR1 is SGDLS and CDR2 is YYNGEE in the germline V gene. The CDR3 contains 16 residues. V lost 0 bases and J 0 bases, leaving 10 bases between the germline ends. CDR3: CASSVDGASSYNEQFF. DNA of the CDR3: TGTGCCAGCAGCGTAGATGGGGCCAGCTCCTACAATGAGCAGTTCTTC.

This clone occurred a few times. The gene calls are TRBV25-1 and TRBJ2-7, with D possibly being TRBD1 or TRBD2 (6 bases each). Trimming pared 1 base from V and 6 bases from J, leaving 13 bases between. The CDR3 is made up of 14 amino acids. Looked up from germline, CDR1 is MGHDK and CDR2 is SYGVNS. CDR3 region: CASSESPGGAEQYF. The CDR3 nucleotides are TGTGCCAGCAGTGAATCTCCCGGGGGCGCCGAGCAGTACTTC.

The V gene is TRBV7-9, the J gene TRBJ2-2; the match to TRBD1 covers 7 bases. The length of the CDR3 is 16 residues. Germline CDR1 SEHNR, CDR2 FQNEAQ (reference sequence). V lost 9 bases, J lost 2 bases, and 12 bases stayed unmatched. As DNA, the CDR3 is TGTGCCAGTACCGCTACGGCAGGGGGAAACACCGGGGAGCTGTTTTTT. Translating gives CASTATAGGNTGELFF. Looking up the rest from reference TRBV7-9 and TRBJ2-2 gives the full variable domain: DTGVSQNPRHKITKRGQNVTFRCDPISEHNRLYWYRQTLGQGPEFLTYFQNEAQLEKSRLLSDRFSAERPKGSFSTLEIQRTEQGDSAMYLCASTATAGGNTGELFFGEGSRLTVL.

This clone was observed a few times. This chain joins TRBV29-1 and TRBJ2-7, with TRBD2 identical over 11 bases. Germline CDR1 SQVTM, CDR2 ANQGSEA. This CDR3 region has 12 residues. Losses at the gene ends were 7 bases for V and 6 bases for J; bases not matched to a gene: 5. DNA of the CDR3: TGCAGCGCCGTACTAGCGGGAGTCGAGCAGTACTTC. It specifies CSAVLAGVEQYF.